Listed below are T cell receptor beta chains from one sample, sequenced in a study of tumor T cells in aggressive B-cell lymphoma. Some clones are missing from TCRdb's copy, which holds only in-frame ones; the method was immunoSEQ multiplex PCR. The sample lists 2,000 to 3,000 clones, 80% to 85% occurring once. The sequenced sample was tumor tissue. All receptors derive from an adult with diffuse large B cell lymphoma. Each CDR3 is given with its conserved first and last residue. A D gene is named only where the DNA matches it firmly. Size tells how often a clone was seen (once, few, many) or the class of an expanded clone, and some rows leave it out.

TRBJ2-4,TRBD2,TRBV6-5,NA,CASSSLAGGQNIQYF
TRBJ1-2,TRBD1,TRBV5-6,NA,CASSDSSWTGGCGYTF
TRBJ2-3,TRBD1,TRBV19,large,CASSHTGAADTQYF
TRBJ2-1,NA,TRBV11-2,NA,CASSLAGLARGADEQFF
TRBJ2-3,NA,TRBV19,NA,CATQGTTPTQYF
TRBJ1-5,NA,TRBV6-5,NA,CASSLGGPGQPQHF
TRBJ2-7,TRBD1,TRBV7-8,NA,CASSAPGQGSYEQYF
TRBJ2-1,NA,TRBV27,NA,CASSLFLANNEQFF
TRBJ1-4,NA,TRBV27,NA,CASSFLGGDEKLFF
TRBJ2-3,TRBD2,TRBV30,NA,CAWKGKTSGRDKSIDTQYF
TRBJ2-1,NA,TRBV13,NA,CASSLVGRHEQFF
TRBJ2-5,TRBD2,TRBV4-2,once,CASSLSGSGSQETQYF
TRBJ2-5,TRBD1,TRBV5-6,NA,CASSVPGQGRETQYF
TRBJ1-1,NA,TRBV27,few,CASSSMTEAFF
NA,TRBD1,TRBV10-1,NA,CASLNSHGDRGSYEQYF
TRBJ2-5,TRBD1,TRBV5-4,NA,CASSIPGQGSQETQYF
TRBJ2-6,NA,TRBV30,NA,CAWSGAGASGANVLTF
NA,TRBD1,TRBV18,NA,CASNRDSSYEQYF
TRBJ2-1,TRBD2,TRBV4-2,NA,CASSQESGTSGGGYEQFF
TRBJ1-2,NA,TRBV30,NA,CAWRREGGYTF
TRBJ1-5,TRBD1,TRBV30,NA,CAWSYDRGSNQPQHF
TRBJ2-2,TRBD1,TRBV6-4,NA,CASSRSGTGANTGELFF
TRBJ2-5,NA,TRBV15,NA,CATSRDSRETQYF
TRBJ1-1,NA,TRBV5-6,NA,CASSRGHLLNTEAFF